The clone carrying this T cell receptor beta chain was seen at least ten times. This sample is drawn from a study of spatial heterogeneity in lung cancer. Looking at the study overall: There were consistently more beta-chain sequences detected than alpha-chain sequences. More than eight raw reads, on average, carried each unique TCR and UMI combination.

Regarding time point: sample taken at primary tumor resection. Tumor, nontumor lung or frozen PBMC supplied whole RNA, sequenced without sorting. The study tagged each TCR cDNA molecule with a unique molecular identifier. One entry per CDR3 protein results from TCRdb running MiXCR on the 5' RACE reads. The data contain some 9,300 distinct CDR3 sequences, 6.1% of them seen just once; the ten biggest clones take up roughly 30%. The TCR sequence derives from a male donor with early-stage non-small cell lung cancer. Here the sequenced sample was normal lung tissue next to the tumor, taken at surgery.

This chain's CDR3 is CASSFFTTSSGHPLYEQYF. The CDR3 nucleotides are TGTGCCAGCAGTTTCTTCACGACCTCCTCGGGACACCCTCTCTACGAGCAGTACTTC. The V call is TRBV28, the J call TRBJ2-7; perhaps TRBD1 as D (6 bases). Germline CDR1 and CDR2: MDHEN and SYDVKM. With 3 bases removed from V and 3 bases from J, the gap between germline ends came to 27 bases. CDR3 length: 19 amino acids.